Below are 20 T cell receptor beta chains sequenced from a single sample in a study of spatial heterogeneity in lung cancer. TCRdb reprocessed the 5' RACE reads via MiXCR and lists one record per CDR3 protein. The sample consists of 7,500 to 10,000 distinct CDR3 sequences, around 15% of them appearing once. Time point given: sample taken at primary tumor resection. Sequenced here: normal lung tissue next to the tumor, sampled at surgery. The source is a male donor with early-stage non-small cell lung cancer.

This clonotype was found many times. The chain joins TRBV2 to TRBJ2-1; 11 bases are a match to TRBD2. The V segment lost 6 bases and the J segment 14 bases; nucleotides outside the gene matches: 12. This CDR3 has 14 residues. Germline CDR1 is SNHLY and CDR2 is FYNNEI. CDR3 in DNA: TGTGCCAGCAGCAAAACCATAGCGGGAGGGCCGGAGTTCTTC. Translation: CASSKTIAGGPEFF. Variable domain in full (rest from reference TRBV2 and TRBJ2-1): EPEVTQTPSHQVTQMGQEVILRCVPISNHLYFYWYRQILGQKVEFLVSFYNNEISEKSEIFDDQFSVERPDGSNFTLKIRSTKLEDSAMYFCASSKTIAGGPEFFGPGTRLTVL.

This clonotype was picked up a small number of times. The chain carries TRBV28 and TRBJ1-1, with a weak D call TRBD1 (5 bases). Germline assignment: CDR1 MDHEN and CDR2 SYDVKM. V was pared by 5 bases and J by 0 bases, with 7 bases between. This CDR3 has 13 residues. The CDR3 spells CASSQGLNTEAFF. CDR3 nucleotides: TGTGCCAGCAGTCAGGGTCTGAACACTGAAGCTTTCTTT.

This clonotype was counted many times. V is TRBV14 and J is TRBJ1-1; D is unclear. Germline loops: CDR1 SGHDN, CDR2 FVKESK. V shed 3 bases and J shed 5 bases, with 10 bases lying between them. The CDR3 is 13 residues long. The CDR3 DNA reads TGTGCCAGCAGCCAGTCGACGAGAACTGAAGCTTTCTTT. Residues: CASSQSTRTEAFF.

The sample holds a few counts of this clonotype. The chain's CDR3 is CASSNQWNTEAFF. The DNA for the CDR3 is TGTGCCAGCAGTAACCAATGGAACACTGAAGCTTTCTTT. The V call is TRBV12-3 or TRBV12-4, the J call TRBJ1-1; D not certain. The CDR3 is 13 amino acids. Trimming removed 5 bases from V and 1 base from J, with 8 bases in between.

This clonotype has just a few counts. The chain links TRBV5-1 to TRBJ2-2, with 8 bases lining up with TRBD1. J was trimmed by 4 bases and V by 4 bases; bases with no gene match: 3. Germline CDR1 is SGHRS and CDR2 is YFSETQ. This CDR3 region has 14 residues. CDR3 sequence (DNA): TGCGCCAGCAGCGCGGGACAGGTCACCGGGGAGCTGTTTTTT. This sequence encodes CASSAGQVTGELFF.

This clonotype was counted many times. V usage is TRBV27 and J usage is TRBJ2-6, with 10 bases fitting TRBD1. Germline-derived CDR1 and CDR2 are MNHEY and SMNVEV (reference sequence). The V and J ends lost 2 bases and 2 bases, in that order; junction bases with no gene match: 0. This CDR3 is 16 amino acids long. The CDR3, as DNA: TGTGCCAGCAGTTTAGGACAGGGGGCTGGGGCCAACGTCCTGACTTTC. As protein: CASSLGQGAGANVLTF.

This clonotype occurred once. CDR3 loop: CASSIRPGSKETQYF. The CDR3 DNA reads as TGTGCCAGCAGCATTAGGCCCGGATCTAAAGAGACCCAGTACTTC. The chain links TRBV7-2 to TRBJ2-5; D not certain. Germline CDR1 SGHTA, CDR2 FQGNSA. The CDR3 covers 15 residues. Trimming took off 5 bases at V and 3 bases at J, with 16 bases between the two ends.

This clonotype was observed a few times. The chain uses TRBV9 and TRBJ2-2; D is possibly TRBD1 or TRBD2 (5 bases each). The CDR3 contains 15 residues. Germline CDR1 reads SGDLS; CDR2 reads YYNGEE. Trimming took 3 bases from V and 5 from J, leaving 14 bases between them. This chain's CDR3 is CASSAPGPQTGELFF. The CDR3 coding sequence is TGTGCCAGCAGCGCCCCGGGACCCCAAACCGGGGAGCTGTTTTTT.

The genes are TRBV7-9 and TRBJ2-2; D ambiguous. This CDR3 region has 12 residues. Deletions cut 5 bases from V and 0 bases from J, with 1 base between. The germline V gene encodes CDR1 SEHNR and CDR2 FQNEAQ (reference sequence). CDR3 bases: TGTGCCAGCAGCCCGAACACCGGGGAGCTGTTTTTT. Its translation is CASSPNTGELFF. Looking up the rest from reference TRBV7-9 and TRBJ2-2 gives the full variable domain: DTGVSQNPRHKITKRGQNVTFRCDPISEHNRLYWYRQTLGQGPEFLTYFQNEAQLEKSRLLSDRFSAERPKGSFSTLEIQRTEQGDSAMYLCASSPNTGELFFGEGSRLTVL.

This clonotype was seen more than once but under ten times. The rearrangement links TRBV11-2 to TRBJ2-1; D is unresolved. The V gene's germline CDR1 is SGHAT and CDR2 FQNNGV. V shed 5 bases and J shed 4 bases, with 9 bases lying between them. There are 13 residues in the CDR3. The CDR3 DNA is TGTGCCAGCAGCCCGCCAGGATACAATGAGCAGTTCTTC. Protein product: CASSPPGYNEQFF.

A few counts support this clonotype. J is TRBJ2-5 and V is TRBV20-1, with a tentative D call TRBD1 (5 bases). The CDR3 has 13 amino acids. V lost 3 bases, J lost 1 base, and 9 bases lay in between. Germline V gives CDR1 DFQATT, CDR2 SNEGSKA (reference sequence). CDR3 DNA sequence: TGCAGTGCTAGTATCAGGGCCCAAGAGACCCAGTACTTC. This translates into CSASIRAQETQYF.

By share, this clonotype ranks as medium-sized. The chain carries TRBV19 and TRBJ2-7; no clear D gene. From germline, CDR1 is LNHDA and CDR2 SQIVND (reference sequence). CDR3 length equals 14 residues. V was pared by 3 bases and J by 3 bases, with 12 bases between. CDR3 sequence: CASSIQVGRYEQYF. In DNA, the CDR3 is TGTGCCAGTAGTATTCAGGTCGGCCGCTACGAGCAGTACTTC.

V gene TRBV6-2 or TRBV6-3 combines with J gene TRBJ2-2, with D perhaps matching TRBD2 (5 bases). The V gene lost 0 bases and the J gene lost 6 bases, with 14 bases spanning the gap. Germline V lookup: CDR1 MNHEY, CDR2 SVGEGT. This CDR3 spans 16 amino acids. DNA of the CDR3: TGTGCCAGCAGTTACTCTCAGATACTAGGAGCCGGGGAGCTGTTTTTT. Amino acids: CASSYSQILGAGELFF.

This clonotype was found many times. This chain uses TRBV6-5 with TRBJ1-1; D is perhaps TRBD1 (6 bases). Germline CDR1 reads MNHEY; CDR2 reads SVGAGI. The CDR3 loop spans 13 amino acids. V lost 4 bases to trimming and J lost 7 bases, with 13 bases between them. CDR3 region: CASSSSDSLEAFF. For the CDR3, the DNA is TGTGCCAGCAGTTCCTCGGACAGCCTTGAAGCTTTCTTT.

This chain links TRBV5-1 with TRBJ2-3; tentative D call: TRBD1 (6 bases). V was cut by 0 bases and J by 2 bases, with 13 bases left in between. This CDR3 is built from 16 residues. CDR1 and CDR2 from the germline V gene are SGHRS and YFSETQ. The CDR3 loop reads CASSLETGTNTDTQYF. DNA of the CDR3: TGCGCCAGCAGCTTGGAGACGGGGACAAACACAGATACGCAGTATTTT.

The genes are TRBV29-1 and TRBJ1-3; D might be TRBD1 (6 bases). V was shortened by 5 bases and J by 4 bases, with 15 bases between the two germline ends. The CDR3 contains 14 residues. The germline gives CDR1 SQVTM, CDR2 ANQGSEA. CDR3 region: CSVRPGDYGNTIYF. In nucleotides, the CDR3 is TGCAGCGTTCGTCCAGGGGATTACGGAAACACCATATATTTT. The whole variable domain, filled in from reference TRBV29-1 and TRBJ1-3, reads SAVISQKPSRDICQRGTSLTIQCQVDSQVTMMFWYRQQPGQSLTLIATANQGSEATYESGFVIDKFPISRPNLTFSTLTVSNMSPEDSSIYLCSVRPGDYGNTIYFGEGSWLTVV.

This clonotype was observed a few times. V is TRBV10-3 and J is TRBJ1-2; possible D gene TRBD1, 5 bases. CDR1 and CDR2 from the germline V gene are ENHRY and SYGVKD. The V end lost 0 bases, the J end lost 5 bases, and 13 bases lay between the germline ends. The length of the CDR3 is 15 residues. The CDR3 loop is CAISESLGGAYGYTF. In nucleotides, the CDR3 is TGTGCCATCAGTGAGTCCTTGGGAGGGGCATATGGCTACACCTTC.

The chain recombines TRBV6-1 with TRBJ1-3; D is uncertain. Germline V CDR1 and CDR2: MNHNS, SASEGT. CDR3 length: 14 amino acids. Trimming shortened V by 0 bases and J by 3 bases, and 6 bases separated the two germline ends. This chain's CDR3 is CASSEARSGNTIYF. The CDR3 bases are TGTGCCAGCAGTGAAGCGCGTAGTGGAAACACCATATATTTT.

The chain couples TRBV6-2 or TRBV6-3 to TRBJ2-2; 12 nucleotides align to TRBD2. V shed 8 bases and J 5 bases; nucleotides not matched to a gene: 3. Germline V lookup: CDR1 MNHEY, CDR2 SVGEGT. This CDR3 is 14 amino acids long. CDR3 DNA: TGTGCCAGCCGACTAGCGGGAGAAACCGGGGAGCTGTTTTTT. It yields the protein CASRLAGETGELFF.

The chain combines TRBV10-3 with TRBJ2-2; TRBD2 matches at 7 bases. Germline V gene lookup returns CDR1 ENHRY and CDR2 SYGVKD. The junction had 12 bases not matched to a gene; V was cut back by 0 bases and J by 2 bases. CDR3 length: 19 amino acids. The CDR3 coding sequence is TGTGCCATCAGTGAGTCATACCCCTCGGGGGGAGTCAACACCGGGGAGCTGTTTTTT. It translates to CAISESYPSGGVNTGELFF.